This T cell receptor beta chain came from a study of T cell responses to AZD1222 COVID-19 vaccine. The CDR3 spans 14 residues. The germline gives CDR1 SGHVS, CDR2 FQNEAQ. The germline V and J ends were trimmed by 2 bases and 6 bases, with 11 bases remaining between them. Sequenced by immunoSEQ multiplex PCR; TCRdb stores in-frame clones only, minus some. The data hold around 100,000 clones, with about 86% observed a single time. Material: peripheral blood, obtained on day 0 of AZD1222 vaccination. The source is an adult in good health. The gene calls are TRBV7-8 and TRBJ2-1; D is perhaps TRBD1 (5 bases). The chain's CDR3 is CASSLIGVVNEQFF. In DNA form, the CDR3 reads TGTGCCAGCAGCTTAATAGGGGTTGTCAATGAGCAGTTCTTC.